This T cell receptor beta chain stems from a study of neurological immune-mediated disorders. From 15-18 subjects, over 180 million TCR-beta sequences were obtained in each sequencing run. A single record per CDR3 protein comes from TCRdb applying MiXCR to the 5' RACE reads. The sample lists about 59,000 distinct CDR3 sequences, approximately 11% occurring once. This clonotype was recorded at least ten times. With 6 bases removed from V and 1 base from J, the gap between germline ends came to 12 bases. Germline CDR1 is SQVTM and CDR2 is ANQGSEA. The CDR3 length is 14 residues. V gene TRBV29-1 combines with J gene TRBJ2-2, with D perhaps assigned TRBD1 or TRBD2 (5 bases each). The sample taken for sequencing was PBMCs. The receptor was isolated from a woman aged 55-69 years with HTLV-1-associated myelopathy (HAM/TSP). The CDR3 DNA reads TGCAGCGTGACCGGGACGGGGAACACCGGGGAGCTGTTTTTT. Amino acid sequence: CSVTGTGNTGELFF.